This TCR beta chain was retrieved from a study of tumor-infiltrating lymphocytes in primary liver carcinoma. In the study overall: Tumor lesions were T1-T3 N0M0 and spanned about 4.2 to 10 cm. About 3.5 to 8 million productive TCRbeta reads were obtained from the samples, with similar numbers across tissue types.

Germline DNA was extracted alongside blood RNA, which was obtained from unsorted whole blood. About this clonotype itself: Its target is unknown. One junction end disagrees with the germline gene, perhaps due to a read error.

Synthesis of TCR beta cDNA was carried out from 450 to 650 ng total RNA with a constant-region primer. A slightly modified ARM-PCR protocol with three nested multiplex PCR rounds produced these TCR beta libraries. Rounds one and two of PCR, each of around 11 cycles, were primed with TRBV1-TRBV30 forward primers and a C-beta reverse primer. TCRdb itself ran the multiplex PCR reads through MiXCR, one entry per CDR3 protein. The repertoire holds approximately 310,000 distinct CDR3 sequences, with more than 55% as singletons. Study-level findings and limits: Compared with blood, tumor repertoires held significantly more in their top 250 clones. For tumor-adjacent and tumor-blood pairs, overlap was less than that seen for tumor region pairs.

The CDR3 runs 15 residues. Germline-derived CDR1 and CDR2 are MNHEY and SVGAGI. The genes are TRBV6-5 and TRBJ2-5, with 13 nucleotides matching TRBD2. The receptor's source is a man aged 35 to 55 with primary liver carcinoma and hepatitis B virus infection. Sequenced input: peripheral blood. The CDR3 DNA is TGTACCAGCAGTTATGGACTAGCGGGAGAAGAGACCCAGTACTTC. Translation gives CTSSYGLAGEETQYF.